These 25 T cell receptor beta chains share one sample of origin, sequenced in a study of identifying expanded T cells in peripheral blood (dated 2019 in TCRdb). Libraries were constructed by the immunoSEQ multiplex PCR assay. In its TCRdb copy, this immuneACCESS table keeps in-frame sequences only and misses some clones. Where compared with another copy, unresolved V genes explain less than half of these, and the others have no known cause. The table for this sample lists approximately 100,000 clones; around nine tenths of them were counted only once. Roughly 15% of the sample lies in the top ten. Specimen: blood. The receptors were sampled from a person aged 18 to 75 in good health.

This clone was recorded at least ten times. V usage is TRBV7-9 and J usage is TRBJ1-2; TRBD1 aligns across 8 bases. The germline CDR1 and CDR2 sequences are SEHNR and FQNEAQ (reference sequence). This CDR3 is built from 15 residues. J was trimmed by 7 bases and V by 7 bases; bases with no gene match: 14. The CDR3: CASNPQGAAGGGYTF. The CDR3 region has the DNA TGTGCCAGCAACCCCCAGGGGGCCGCTGGTGGTGGCTACACCTTC.

The chain's CDR3 is CASRPTSGRIDEQYF. DNA for the CDR3: TGTGCCAGTAGACCAACTAGCGGACGGATCGACGAGCAGTACTTC. V gene TRBV19 combines with J gene TRBJ2-7; 8 bases are a match to TRBD2. This CDR3 spans 15 amino acids. The V gene end was trimmed by 6 bases and the J gene end by 5 bases; junction bases not matched to a gene: 12. CDR1 and CDR2 from the germline V gene are LNHDA and SQIVND (reference sequence).

The V gene is TRBV28, the J gene TRBJ1-2, with D unclear. V was clipped by 5 bases and J by 7 bases, with 11 bases between them. In germline, CDR1 is MDHEN, CDR2 SYDVKM. This CDR3 is built from 12 residues. The CDR3 DNA reads as TGTGCCAGCAGTGGACTCCGAAGTGGCTACACCTTC. This translates into CASSGLRSGYTF.

V is TRBV28 and J is TRBJ1-2; no clear D gene. V lost 7 bases and J 6 bases, leaving 15 bases between the germline ends. There are 13 residues in the CDR3. CDR1 is MDHEN and CDR2 is SYDVKM in the germline V gene. The CDR3 nucleotides are TGTGCCAGCACCTCCTGGGGTTTGGATGGCTACACCTTC. Its protein product is CASTSWGLDGYTF.

This chain links TRBV10-3 with TRBJ2-1; possibly TRBD2 for D (7 bases). V was pared by 7 bases and J by 5 bases, with 9 bases between. The CDR3 has 12 residues. Germline V CDR1 and CDR2: ENHRY, SYGVKD. The CDR3 here is CAITGGDNEQFF. CDR3 DNA: TGTGCCATCACGGGGGGCGACAATGAGCAGTTCTTC.

Concerning this clone itself: At one end the junction does not follow the germline gene, possibly because of a read error. The rearrangement links TRBV5-4 to TRBJ2-7, with D unresolved. The CDR3 loop spans 15 amino acids. Germline CDR1 is SGHNT and CDR2 is YYREEE (reference sequence). The CDR3 DNA reads as TGCGCCAGCAGCCAAGATTTAGGTAGCTCCTACGAGCAGTACTTC. Translation gives CASSQDLGSSYEQYF.

This sequence joins TRBV2 and TRBJ2-3; a possible D gene is TRBD1 (6 bases). V lost 4 bases, J lost 10 bases, and 12 bases lay in between. This CDR3 region has 12 residues. Germline V gene lookup returns CDR1 SNHLY and CDR2 FYNNEI. The CDR3 coding sequence is TGTGCCAGCAGTGGGGACACTCCTGCGCAGTATTTT. The encoded protein is CASSGDTPAQYF.

The V and J genes are TRBV4-3 and TRBJ2-1; 8 nucleotides agree with TRBD2. V trimming: 0 bases; J trimming: 3 bases; junction bases outside the gene matches: 7. Germline V gene sequence: CDR1 LGHNA, CDR2 YSLEER. CDR3 length equals 17 residues. The CDR3 sequence is CASSQDVRSGGYNEQFF. The CDR3 coding sequence is TGCGCCAGCAGCCAAGATGTCAGGAGCGGGGGCTACAATGAGCAGTTCTTC.

This chain joins TRBV5-6 and TRBJ2-3, with D possibly matching TRBD2 (6 bases). Trimming removed 4 bases from V and 14 bases from J, with 23 bases in between. The germline gives CDR1 SGHDT, CDR2 YYEEEE. The CDR3 extends over 14 amino acids. The CDR3 bases are TGTGCCAGCAGCCCGGGGACTTCCCTAGGGTCGGGGTATTTT. Amino acids: CASSPGTSLGSGYF.

For the CDR3, the DNA is TGTGCCAGCAGCATTCACGGGACTAGCGGGGGGGGACGCACAGATACGCAGTATTTT. Its protein is CASSIHGTSGGGRTDTQYF. V is TRBV11-2 and J is TRBJ2-3; 16 bases line up with TRBD2. Germline V gives CDR1 SGHAT, CDR2 FQNNGV. The CDR3 runs 19 residues. The V gene end was trimmed by 5 bases and the J gene end by 1 base; junction bases not matched to a gene: 9.

J is TRBJ2-2 and V is TRBV9; 9 bases line up with TRBD2. CDR1 SGDLS and CDR2 YYNGEE come from the germline V gene. The junction had 4 bases not matched to a gene; V was cut back by 4 bases and J by 3 bases. The CDR3 runs 15 residues. CDR3 amino acids: CASSSSGDYTGELFF. The CDR3 coding sequence is TGTGCCAGCAGCTCTAGCGGGGACTACACCGGGGAGCTGTTTTTT.

The chain joins TRBV15 to TRBJ2-7; D might be TRBD1 (6 bases). Germline V gene sequence: CDR1 LNHNV, CDR2 YYDKDF (reference sequence). V was shortened by 1 base and J by 3 bases, with 16 bases between the two germline ends. This CDR3 spans 16 amino acids. The CDR3 protein is CATSRVLLRDNYEQYF. CDR3 nucleotide sequence: TGTGCCACCAGCAGAGTACTCCTTCGGGACAACTACGAGCAGTACTTC.

The chain is built from TRBV7-8 and TRBJ1-2, with D unclear. Deletions cut 1 base from V and 7 bases from J, with 7 bases between. Germline lookup yields CDR1 SGHVS and CDR2 FQNEAQ. CDR3 length equals 12 residues. Here the CDR3 DNA reads TGTGCCAGCAGCTTAGAAGCGGGTGGCTACACCTTC. It is translated as CASSLEAGGYTF.

The V and J genes are TRBV28 and TRBJ1-1; no clear D gene. The CDR3 is 13 amino acids. Trimming removed 5 bases at V and 1 base at J, with 8 bases between. The germline CDR1 and CDR2 sequences are MDHEN and SYDVKM. This CDR3 is CASSEHRNTEAFF. The CDR3 region has the DNA TGTGCCAGCAGTGAACACAGGAACACTGAAGCTTTCTTT.

This clone has a single count. This chain links TRBV7-8 with TRBJ1-4; the D is unclear. The CDR3 length is 13 residues. CDR1 is SGHVS and CDR2 is FQNEAQ in the germline V gene. With 6 bases removed from V and 8 bases from J, the gap between germline ends came to 13 bases. This CDR3 reads CASSSDGLEKLFF. CDR3 nucleotides: TGTGCCAGCAGTTCGGACGGGTTGGAAAAACTGTTTTTT.

V gene TRBV7-8 combines with J gene TRBJ2-7, with 9 bases identical to TRBD1. The V and J ends lost 4 bases and 3 bases, in that order; junction bases with no gene match: 4. Germline V gene sequence: CDR1 SGHVS, CDR2 FQNEAQ. The CDR3 is 14 amino acids. The CDR3 DNA is TGTGCCAGCAGCTCAACAGGGGGCGACTACGAGCAGTACTTC. Its protein product is CASSSTGGDYEQYF.

This clone was recorded a few times. The chain uses TRBV5-5 and TRBJ2-1, with 12 nucleotides matching TRBD2. CDR1 SGHKS and CDR2 YYEKEE come from the germline V gene (reference sequence). The CDR3 contains 20 residues. J lost 8 bases, V lost 2 bases, and 20 bases had no gene match. The CDR3 is CASSFSPGLAGSRLRDEQFF. Written as DNA, the CDR3 is TGTGCCAGCAGCTTTTCACCCGGACTAGCGGGGAGCCGGCTCCGGGATGAGCAGTTCTTC. Complete variable domain (other parts from reference TRBV5-5 and TRBJ2-1): DAGVTQSPTHLIKTRGQQVTLRCSPISGHKSVSWYQQVLGQGPQFIFQYYEKEERGRGNFPDRFSARQFPNYSSELNVNALLLGDSALYLCASSFSPGLAGSRLRDEQFFGPGTRLTVL.

The chain uses TRBV7-2 and TRBJ2-5; 10 bases line up with TRBD2. The germline CDR1 and CDR2 sequences are SGHTA and FQGNSA. V trimming: 2 bases; J trimming: 1 base; junction bases outside the gene matches: 7. The CDR3 loop spans 17 amino acids. The CDR3 DNA reads TGTGCCAGCAGCTTAAGGTTCAGCGGGGGGGCCCAAGAGACCCAGTACTTC. Residues: CASSLRFSGGAQETQYF.

The chain links TRBV5-6 to TRBJ2-2; D remains ambiguous. CDR3 length: 15 residues. Trimming pared 4 bases from V and 2 bases from J, leaving 12 bases between. The V gene's germline CDR1 is SGHDT and CDR2 YYEEEE. The CDR3 DNA follows: TGTGCCAGCAGCGCCGTTTTCCTTAACACCGGGGAGCTGTTTTTT. Its protein product is CASSAVFLNTGELFF.

The rearrangement links TRBV27 to TRBJ1-1; D is uncertain. Per the germline V gene, CDR1 is MNHEY and CDR2 is SMNVEV (reference sequence). The length of the CDR3 is 14 residues. V gave up 4 bases and J gave up 4 bases, with 13 bases separating them. CDR3 amino acids: CASSSPGLGTEAFF. For the CDR3, the DNA is TGTGCCAGCAGTTCCCCGGGATTAGGCACTGAAGCTTTCTTT.

Comments on this clone: This CDR3 is also generated by other DNA sequences in the sample. V is TRBV25-1 and J is TRBJ2-2; the D gene is possibly TRBD2 (5 bases). Germline loops: CDR1 MGHDK, CDR2 SYGVNS. Trimming shortened V by 2 bases and J by 4 bases, and 17 bases separated the two germline ends. CDR3 length: 17 residues. CDR3 protein: CASSETLASRITGELFF. The CDR3 region has the DNA TGTGCCAGCAGTGAAACCCTGGCTAGCCGAATCACCGGGGAGCTGTTTTTT.

The chain has TRBV5-1 and TRBJ1-5; D is possibly TRBD1 (6 bases). This CDR3 spans 14 amino acids. The germline V and J ends were trimmed by 4 bases and 2 bases, with 10 bases remaining between them. Germline loops: CDR1 SGHRS, CDR2 YFSETQ. CDR3 nucleotides: TGCGCCAGCAGCCCAGGGGACCGCAATCAGCCCCAGCATTTT. This sequence encodes CASSPGDRNQPQHF. Based on the CDR3 plus reference TRBV5-1 and TRBJ1-5, the full variable domain is KAGVTQTPRYLIKTRGQQVTLSCSPISGHRSVSWYQQTPGQGLQFLFEYFSETQRNKGNFPGRFSGRQFSNSRSEMNVSTLELGDSALYLCASSPGDRNQPQHFGDGTRLSIL.

This chain uses TRBV12-5 with TRBJ2-7; 9 bases are a match to TRBD2. The CDR3 spans 15 residues. CDR1 LGHNT and CDR2 FRNRAP come from the germline V gene. V shed 1 base and J 9 bases; nucleotides not matched to a gene: 10. This chain's CDR3 is CASGLAPGLAGAQYF. The CDR3 DNA is TGTGCTAGTGGTTTGGCCCCTGGGTTAGCGGGGGCGCAGTACTTC.

Here the CDR3 reads CASSYSTGGAKNIQYF. The CDR3 DNA follows: TGTGCCAGCAGTTACTCGACAGGGGGGGCCAAAAACATTCAGTACTTC. The chain is built from TRBV6-5 and TRBJ2-4; 9 bases map to TRBD1. The CDR3 loop spans 16 amino acids. Germline values: CDR1 MNHEY, CDR2 SVGAGI. After removal of 0 bases from V and 1 base from J, the junction contained 1 base not matched to a gene.

The chain couples TRBV9 to TRBJ2-1; D is possibly TRBD1 or TRBD2 (7 bases each). This CDR3 comprises 15 residues. The ends were cut back, 4 bases at V and 2 bases at J, with 13 bases in the middle. Germline V gene lookup returns CDR1 SGDLS and CDR2 YYNGEE. CDR3 loop: CASSSAGGAYNEQFF. The CDR3 DNA is TGTGCCAGCAGCTCAGCAGGGGGGGCCTACAATGAGCAGTTCTTC.